This TCR beta chain was captured by sequencing in a study of T-cell reconstitution after alpha-beta-depleted transplantation in children. The CDR3 length is 14 residues. V was cut by 2 bases and J by 6 bases, with 14 bases left in between. The germline V gene encodes CDR1 MNHEY and CDR2 SVGAGI. Study results and caveats: A year had passed since transplant, and T-cell counts and diversity by then came mostly from newly produced T cells. Alpha-beta T cells present about two months after transplant were reported to originate from several hundred expanded graft clones.

This clonotype was observed a handful of times. Antigen unknown. Construction of the TCRbeta library involved unique molecular identifiers. One entry per CDR3 protein results from TCRdb running MiXCR on the PCR reads. Seen here are fewer than 350,000 distinct CDR3 sequences, 6.5% to 9% observed once, and the top ten hold approximately 9.6%. The clonotype was recovered from a female patient aged 2 to 10 who had a stem cell transplant for Fanconi anemia, so the T cells may come from the graft donor. V is TRBV6-5 and J is TRBJ2-7, with D possibly being TRBD1 (6 bases). The starting material was peripheral blood, obtained 360 days after TCRalphabeta/CD19-depleted stem cell transplant. Written as DNA, the CDR3 is TGTGCCAGCAGTTACCAGGGGTGGGTGGGCGAGCAGTACTTC. Translated: CASSYQGWVGEQYF.